The 3 T cell receptor beta chains below all came from one sample that was sequenced in a study of OX40 agonist ivuxolimab in advanced cancers. This table comes from immunoSEQ multiplex PCR, and its TCRdb copy is limited to in-frame clones, with some not included. The repertoire includes 150,000 to 190,000 clones, 90% to 95% of them detected once, and 0.3% to 0.35% sits in the top ten. This material consisted of CD4+ or CD8+ T cells sorted from blood, taken in a trial of the OX40 agonist ivuxolimab. The receptors shown here come from an adult with an advanced solid tumor such as melanoma, head and neck, liver or kidney cancer.

This clone has a single count. The chain recombines TRBV27 with TRBJ1-1, with D perhaps TRBD1 (5 bases). Germline V CDR1 and CDR2: MNHEY, SMNVEV (reference sequence). Trimming removed 4 bases at V and 4 bases at J, with 13 bases between. The CDR3 runs to 14 residues. The CDR3 spells CASSSWGSSTEAFF. CDR3 in DNA: TGTGCCAGCAGTTCCTGGGGGAGCAGCACTGAAGCTTTCTTT.

This chain's CDR3 is CASSERRSSYEQYF. As DNA, the CDR3 is TGTGCCAGCAGTGAAAGGCGGAGCTCCTACGAGCAGTACTTC. This chain connects TRBV2 to TRBJ2-7; D unclear. The germline gives CDR1 SNHLY, CDR2 FYNNEI. V dropped 2 bases and J dropped 0 bases, with 8 bases sitting between them. This CDR3 is 14 amino acids long.

This chain connects TRBV5-8 to TRBJ1-2; D is uncertain. This CDR3 has 15 amino acids. Between the trimmed V and J ends, which lost 2 bases and 8 bases, there was a span of 19 bases. Germline-derived CDR1 and CDR2 are SGHTS and YDEGEE. The CDR3 region is CASSFLTPRVPGYTF. The CDR3 nucleotides read TGTGCCAGCAGCTTTCTGACCCCGAGGGTGCCCGGCTACACCTTC.